This is a list of T cell receptor beta chains from one sample in a study of technical replicates of blood from four donors. Libraries were prepared by immunoSEQ multiplex PCR; TCRdb keeps only in-frame clonotypes and omits some of them. The sample has over 55,000 clones, approximately 84% seen once; the top ten hold 5% to 6.5%. Sample: PBMCs. These receptors were obtained from a human donor in good health. Some clones in this sample may be carry-over from other donors' samples. Both conserved end residues are part of each CDR3. A D gene is named only where the DNA matches it firmly. Expanded clones are given a class, and other clones once, few, many or no size at all.

>-|TRBJ1-6|15|TRBV6-5|TRBD1
CASSSTVGTGLPLHF
TGTGCCAGCAGTTCGACCGTTGGGACAGGTCTACCCCTCCACTTT
>-|TRBJ1-1|12|TRBV5-1|-
CASSLDRVEAFF
TGCGCCAGCAGCTTGGACAGGGTTGAAGCTTTCTTT
>-|TRBJ2-7|13|TRBV19|-
CAVITTRVIEQYF
TGTGCAGTTATAACAACCAGGGTGATAGAGCAGTACTTC
>-|TRBJ2-7|15|TRBV4-3|TRBD1
CASSPRTGGFYEQYF
TGCGCCAGCAGCCCCCGGACAGGGGGTTTCTACGAGCAGTACTTC
>-|TRBJ1-5|15|TRBV19|-
CASSMGPYPNQPQHF
TGTGCCAGTAGTATGGGGCCATACCCGAATCAGCCCCAGCATTTT
>-|TRBJ1-4|14|TRBV7-2|TRBD1
CASSSTGRNEKLFF
TGTGCCAGCAGCTCGACAGGGCGGAATGAAAAACTGTTTTTT
>-|TRBJ2-1|13|TRBV6-5|-
CASSYPGGGGQFF
TGTGCCAGCAGTTACCCCGGCGGAGGTGGGCAGTTCTTC
>-|TRBJ2-1|13|TRBV7-9|-
CASSLPASNEQFF
TGTGCCAGCAGCTTGCCGGCTAGCAATGAGCAGTTCTTC
>-|TRBJ2-3|15|TRBV11-2|TRBD2
CASSRLAGVGDTQYF
TGTGCCAGCAGCCGACTAGCGGGAGTGGGAGATACGCAGTATTTT
>-|TRBJ2-5|14|TRBV2|-
CASEIAAGSETQYF
TGTGCCAGCGAGATCGCGGCGGGATCGGAGACCCAGTACTTC
>few|TRBJ1-1|16|TRBV5-1|TRBD1
CASSYTGTGLNTEAFF
TGCGCCAGCAGCTACACCGGGACAGGGCTGAACACTGAAGCTTTCTTT
>-|TRBJ1-1|12|TRBV7-9|-
CASSSISTEAFF
TGTGCCAGCAGCTCTATATCCACTGAAGCTTTCTTT
>-|TRBJ2-7|15|TRBV5-1|TRBD1
CASTARGQGVYEQYF
TGCGCCAGCACAGCCCGGGGACAGGGGGTGTACGAGCAGTACTTC
>-|TRBJ1-5|14|TRBV7-2|TRBD1
CASRDRGSNQPQHF
TGTGCCAGCAGAGACAGGGGTAGCAATCAGCCCCAGCATTTT
>-|TRBJ2-5|13|TRBV7-6|-
CASSSTNSETQYF
TGTGCCAGCAGCTCAACTAATTCGGAGACCCAGTACTTC
>-|TRBJ1-2|15|TRBV4-2|TRBD1
CASSQGQGAGYGYTF
TGTGCCAGCAGCCAAGGACAGGGGGCGGGCTATGGCTACACCTTC
>-|TRBJ1-1|15|TRBV4-3|-
CASSQDRAGGTEAFF
TGCGCCAGCAGCCAAGATCGGGCCGGGGGCACTGAAGCTTTCTTT
>-|TRBJ1-1|17|TRBV13|TRBD1
CASSPLGDRVAEAKAFF
TGTGCCAGCAGCCCGCTGGGCGACAGGGTCGCTGAGGCAAAAGCTTTCTTT
>-|TRBJ2-7|13|TRBV6-6|TRBD1
CASRGTGGDEQYF
TGTGCCAGCAGGGGGACAGGGGGCGACGAGCAGTACTTC
>-|TRBJ1-2|14|TRBV7-6|-
CASSPAGGGYGYTF
TGTGCCAGCAGCCCAGCCGGGGGTGGCTATGGCTACACCTTC
>-|TRBJ1-1|16|TRBV19|-
CASSTSTYRMNTEAFF
TGTGCCAGTAGTACCTCTACCTACAGAATGAACACTGAAGCTTTCTTT
>-|TRBJ2-7|14|TRBV7-6|-
CASSLNPTGDEQYF
TGTGCCAGCAGCTTAAACCCAACGGGTGACGAGCAGTACTTC
>-|TRBJ2-2|14|TRBV30|-
CAWSSWATSGELFF
TGTGCCTGGAGTTCCTGGGCCACCTCCGGGGAGCTGTTTTTT
>-|TRBJ2-5|14|TRBV30|-
CAWSVTAARETQYF
TGTGCCTGGAGTGTAACAGCCGCCCGAGAGACCCAGTACTTC
>-|TRBJ1-3|15|TRBV9|TRBD1
CASSGQGFAGNTIYF
TGTGCCAGCAGCGGACAGGGTTTCGCTGGAAACACCATATATTTT
>once|TRBJ1-5|15|TRBV19|TRBD1
CASSIGGTVNQPQHF
TGTGCCAGTAGTATAGGGGGGACAGTAAATCAGCCCCAGCATTTT
>-|TRBJ2-1|16|TRBV11-3|TRBD2
CASSDPRAGGYNEQFF
TGTGCCAGCAGTGACCCTCGAGCGGGAGGCTACAATGAGCAGTTCTTC
>-|TRBJ2-3|16|TRBV7-9|-
CASSSGVTGLTDTQYF
TGTGCCAGCAGCTCAGGGGTGACAGGCTTAACAGATACGCAGTATTTT
>-|TRBJ1-2|14|TRBV2|-
CASSPGGDRYGYTF
TGTGCCAGCAGCCCCGGGGGGGACCGCTATGGCTACACCTTC
>once|TRBJ2-3|13|TRBV7-9|-
CASSSLSPDTQYF
TGTGCCAGCAGTTCACTTTCCCCAGATACGCAGTATTTT
>-|TRBJ2-7|18|TRBV7-6|TRBD2
CASSPGLAGGKSLGEQYF
TGTGCCAGCAGCCCAGGACTAGCGGGGGGGAAATCGCTTGGCGAGCAGTACTTC
>-|TRBJ1-1|13|TRBV7-8|-
CASSNRQPAAAFF
TGTGCCAGCAGCAACCGACAGCCCGCGGCAGCTTTCTTT
>-|TRBJ1-1|16|TRBV27|TRBD1
CASSPGDRAQNTEAFF
TGTGCCAGCAGTCCAGGCGACAGGGCACAGAACACTGAAGCTTTCTTT
>-|TRBJ1-1|15|TRBV19|-
CASSDYRRGNTEAFF
TGTGCCAGTAGTGATTACAGGAGGGGGAACACTGAAGCTTTCTTT
>once|TRBJ1-1|13|TRBV12-5|-
CASGLRTETEAFF
TGTGCTAGTGGTCTGCGGACAGAGACTGAAGCTTTCTTT
>-|TRBJ2-7|14|TRBV21-1|-
CASSKGGTFYEQYF
TGTGCCAGCAGCAAAGGTGGTACTTTCTACGAGCAGTACTTC
>-|TRBJ2-3|15|TRBV7-9|-
CASSGGHAVTDTQYF
TGTGCCAGCAGCGGCGGACATGCCGTTACAGATACGCAGTATTTT
>-|TRBJ1-1|14|TRBV5-5|-
CASSLGAASLTAFF
TGTGCCAGCAGCTTGGGGGCAGCCTCTCTGACCGCTTTCTTT
>-|TRBJ1-4|16|TRBV11-3|TRBD1
CASILDRGPSNEKLFF
TGTGCCAGCATCTTAGACAGGGGACCCTCAAATGAAAAACTGTTTTTT
>-|TRBJ1-2|15|TRBV7-2|TRBD1
CASSFVTGGSYGYTF
TGTGCCAGCAGCTTCGTGACAGGGGGTAGCTATGGCTACACCTTC
>-|TRBJ1-1|12|TRBV18|TRBD1
CASSTGGTEAFF
TGTGCCAGCTCAACAGGGGGCACTGAAGCTTTCTTT
>-|TRBJ2-7|16|TRBV5-1|TRBD2
CASSSTSGGTFHEQYF
TGCGCCAGCAGCTCGACTAGCGGGGGGACCTTTCACGAGCAGTACTTC
>once|TRBJ2-7|16|TRBV7-9|TRBD2
CASSSAATSSNYEQYF
TGTGCCAGCAGCTCCGCTGCGACTAGCTCCAACTACGAGCAGTACTTC
>-|TRBJ2-5|16|TRBV7-2|-
CASSLASQGISETQYF
TGTGCCAGCAGCTTAGCATCACAGGGAATTTCAGAGACCCAGTACTTC
>-|TRBJ1-1|16|TRBV25-1|TRBD1
CASLPGTGGGGTEAFF
TGTGCCAGCCTCCCCGGGACAGGGGGCGGGGGCACTGAAGCTTTCTTT
>-|TRBJ2-7|13|TRBV7-9|-
CATSDQGMNEQYF
TGTGCCACCTCCGACCAGGGTATGAACGAGCAGTACTTC
>-|TRBJ2-5|15|TRBV7-3|TRBD2
CASSLIAGGQETQYF
TGTGCCAGCAGCTTAATCGCGGGGGGACAAGAGACCCAGTACTTC
>-|TRBJ2-4|17|TRBV27|TRBD1
CASSSLDRVRDKNIQYF
TGTGCCAGCAGTTCCCTCGACAGGGTAAGAGACAAAAACATTCAGTACTTC
>-|TRBJ2-1|12|TRBV5-1|-
CASSLVVDEQFF
TGCGCCAGCAGCTTGGTTGTCGATGAGCAGTTCTTC
>-|TRBJ2-7|14|TRBV10-3|-
CAISDWGRSYEQYF
TGTGCCATCAGTGACTGGGGGAGGTCCTACGAGCAGTACTTC
>-|TRBJ1-1|15|TRBV6-5|-
CASRLRTAPNTEAFF
TGTGCCAGCAGATTGAGGACAGCCCCGAACACTGAAGCTTTCTTT
>-|TRBJ2-4|13|TRBV19|-
CASSYREENIQYF
TGTGCCAGTAGTTACCGGGAAGAAAACATTCAGTACTTC
>-|TRBJ2-7|15|TRBV7-9|TRBD2
CASSFGVGLADEQYF
TGTGCCAGCAGCTTCGGCGTGGGACTAGCGGACGAGCAGTACTTC